This T cell receptor beta chain was sequenced in a study of T cells in Graves' hyperthyroidism and ophthalmopathy. Overall study findings and caveats: Most clonotypes expanded in thyroid above 0.001 were likewise present in blood.

The germline V gene encodes CDR1 SGHRS and CDR2 YFSETQ. This CDR3 comprises 17 residues. The trim removed 4 bases at V and 2 bases at J, leaving 11 bases unmatched. Stable disease denoted Graves' hyperthyroidism without ophthalmopathy progression within 18 months. Recently diagnosed hyperthyroidism of less than 2 months' duration affected patients aged 18 to 65. Each diagnosis was grounded in clinical symptoms, serum thyroxine and TRAb, thyroid ultrasound, and orbital computed tomography. As regards this clonotype: The target antigen is unknown.

There were TCR beta CDR3 regions amplified from RNA transcripts. Researchers ran a first-round RT-PCR on the TCR CDR3 using the HTBI primer set. TCRdb processed the multiplex PCR reads anew with MiXCR; each CDR3 protein has one entry. The data contain a few hundred thousand distinct CDR3 sequences, approximately 14% of them seen just once; the ten biggest clones take up 7.5% to 8%. This TCR came from a woman younger than 30 with Graves' hyperthyroidism. This chain links TRBV5-1 with TRBJ2-3; 9 bases line up with TRBD2. The sequencing sample was made of blood. The DNA of the CDR3 is TGCGCCAGCAGCCCGACGACTAGCGGAACCTACACAGATACGCAGTATTTT. Encoded protein: CASSPTTSGTYTDTQYF. The full variable domain, its missing parts supplied by reference TRBV5-1 and TRBJ2-3, is KAGVTQTPRYLIKTRGQQVTLSCSPISGHRSVSWYQQTPGQGLQFLFEYFSETQRNKGNFPGRFSGRQFSNSRSEMNVSTLELGDSALYLCASSPTTSGTYTDTQYFGPGTRLTVL.